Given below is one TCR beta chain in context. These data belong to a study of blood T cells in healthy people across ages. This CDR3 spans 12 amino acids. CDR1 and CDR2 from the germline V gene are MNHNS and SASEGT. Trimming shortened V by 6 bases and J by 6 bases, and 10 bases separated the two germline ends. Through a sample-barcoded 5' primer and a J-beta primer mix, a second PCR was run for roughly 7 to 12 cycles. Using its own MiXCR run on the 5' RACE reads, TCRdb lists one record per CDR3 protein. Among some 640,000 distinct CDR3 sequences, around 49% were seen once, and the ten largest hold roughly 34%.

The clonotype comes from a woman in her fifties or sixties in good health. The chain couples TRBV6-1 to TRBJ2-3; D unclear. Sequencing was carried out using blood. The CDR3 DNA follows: TGTGCCAGCAGCCCTTTGATGGATACGCAGTATTTT. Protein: CASSPLMDTQYF.